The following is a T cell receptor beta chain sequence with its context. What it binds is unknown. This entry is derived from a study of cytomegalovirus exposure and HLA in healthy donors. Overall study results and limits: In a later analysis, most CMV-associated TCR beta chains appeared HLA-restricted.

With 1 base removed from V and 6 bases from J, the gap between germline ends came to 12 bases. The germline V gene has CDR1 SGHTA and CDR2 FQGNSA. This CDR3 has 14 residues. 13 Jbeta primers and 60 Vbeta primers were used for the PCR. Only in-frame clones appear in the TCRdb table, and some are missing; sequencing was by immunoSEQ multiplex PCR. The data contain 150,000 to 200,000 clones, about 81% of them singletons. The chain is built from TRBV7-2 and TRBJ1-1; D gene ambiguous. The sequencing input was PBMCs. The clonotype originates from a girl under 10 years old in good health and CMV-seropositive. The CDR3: CASSLEPRRPEAFF. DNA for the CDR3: TGTGCCAGCAGCTTAGAGCCCAGGCGCCCTGAAGCTTTCTTT.